This T cell receptor beta chain was observed in a study of cytomegalovirus exposure and HLA in healthy donors (dated by TCRdb to 2016 to 2017). About the investigation overall: In an earlier analysis of some 550 of the donors, 250 to 350 Gb of sequence data and some 120 million unique TCR beta sequences from 150 million to 200 million T cells were reported. Donor age, sex, ethnicity and CMV serostatus were collected together with the repertoire data. Class I and class II HLA loci were covered by the typing at four-digit resolution. An earlier analysis of 587 of the donors applied high-throughput TCR beta sequencing to assess whether each TCR beta V gene segment acted as functional or pseudogenic. All discovery cohort repertoires had been generated using a single sequencing platform. The study profiled the T cell repertoires of under 700 subjects by immunosequencing and related them to cytomegalovirus serostatus. Approximately 300 gigabases of sequencing data and 70 million to 85 million unique TCR sequences were included in an early release covering 550 to 650 HLA-typed donors. The number of typed donors differed by locus: 629-630 for A, B, C, DRB1 and DQB1; 500 to 550 for DQA1; 606 for DPA1; and around 490 for DPB1. In a later genetic analysis, genome-wide SNP genotypes for 398 of the 666 donors were used, and that subset was treated as a discovery cohort. In the later analysis, no new phenotypic data were used to find candidate immune exposures; instead, reliance was placed on TCR beta sequences and their occurrence across donors. The aim of the study was to test whether cataloging public T cell receptors could identify signatures of past pathogen exposure. In a later analysis, previously published TCR beta repertoires from 600 to 850 donors were re-analyzed and high-resolution HLA genotyping was added so that TCR occurrence patterns could be studied. Among the roughly 430 genotyped donors, around 81% belonged to the genetic ancestry cluster associated with self-reported Caucasian donors. To predict cytomegalovirus infection status, the study brought together high-throughput TCR immunosequencing, statistical association of individual TCRs with disease status, and machine learning. Because of strong linkage in the cohort, 5 or 6 DR-DQ haplotypes were treated as single units for association and clustering. Among 350 to 400 genotyped donors of the cohort, an average of around 240,000 unique TCR beta nucleotide sequences were sequenced per donor, roughly 20% of them non-productive. Along with the 666-subject first cohort, a separate validation cohort of over a hundred different subjects was used.

The protocol used for the library was the immunoSEQ multiplex PCR assay. For the multiplex PCR, a mixture combining 60 forward primers for TCR Vbeta segments and 13 reverse primers for TCR Jbeta segments was used. The CDR3 region of rearranged TCR beta genes was amplified from genomic DNA by a multiplex PCR assay. Amplified TCR beta libraries were sequenced as 87-base-pair reads on the Illumina HiSeq System. Processing in the source paper ran as follows. A later analysis tallied around 87 million unique TCR beta chains across the 660 or so repertoires, and approximately 12 million of those chains were shared by two or more donors. A nearest-neighbor algorithm error-corrected the raw reads and collapsed the reads into unique sequences, merging closely related sequences to remove PCR and sequencing errors. CDR3 sequences were aligned to IMGT reference sequences to assign V, D and J gene segments. For a sequence to be retained, a match of at least six nucleotides was required to both a V gene segment and a J gene segment. Rearrangements were called productive when the CDR3 lacked stop codons and stayed in frame with V and J; all others were non-productive. CDR3 was defined by IMGT convention, running from the second conserved V-encoded cysteine to the conserved J-encoded phenylalanine. Sequences without an unambiguous match to a single V gene segment were excluded from the earlier analysis of 587 of the donors. An earlier analysis of fewer than 650 of the donors classified V segments as functional when productive rearrangements were above 56.7% and as segregating when the standard deviation between donors was above 5%. A statistical classification framework was developed to diagnose cytomegalovirus status using the catalog of TCR beta chain sequences. A later analysis assigned V and J genes by comparing TCR nucleotide sequences with IMGT/GENE-DB human TR gene sequences. In a later analysis, CDR3 sequences and most-parsimonious VDJ recombination scenarios were assigned using the TCRdist pipeline. A later analysis defined each TCR beta chain by its CDR3 amino acid sequence plus V-gene family, and excluded reads lacking a unique V-gene family. A later analysis removed several hundred highly shared, low-generation-probability nucleotide sequences to deal with suspected cross-contamination and a sequencing artifact. In a later analysis, a clonal expansion index was calculated for each public chain from normalized within-repertoire ranks of inferred template counts. In a later analysis, generation probabilities were computed using a VDJ recombination model fitted to out-of-frame rearrangements, and the results were checked against IGoR. In a later analysis, TCR-TCR, TCR-HLA and TCR-CMV co-occurrence was scored with hypergeometric tests, and a repertoire-size bias correction was applied to TCR pairs. False discovery rates were estimated in a later analysis by permuting HLA or CMV assignments 20 times. In a later analysis, co-occurring TCRs were grouped using DBSCAN, with TCRdist sequence similarity added in when clustering inside HLA-allele-positive subsets. Repertoires with fewer than 30,000 or more than 120,000 public chains, plus five repertoires with anomalous nucleotide sharing, were excluded from co-occurrence clustering. The immuneACCESS repertoire file appears here via TCRdb, limited to in-frame rearrangements. These files lack a portion of the clones; in checked studies, under half of the deficit traces to unresolved V genes, and the cause of the others is not known. The V and J calls and clone size are taken from that table; D and trimming were inferred from the DNA. The sample contains some 150,000 clones, around 82% of them found a single time. The ten largest clones take up approximately 1.5% of the sample.

The research as a whole found: In a later analysis, HLA-associated TCR beta chains were found to be more clonally expanded and to have lower generation probabilities than equally common non-associated chains. A group of highly shared sequence variants was considered likely to be a technical artifact of the sequencing pipeline. Roughly uniform sequencing depth across donors was assumed in presence/absence analyses, although this assumption may not hold. Compared with the roughly 670-donor mean, donors in an Asian-associated ancestry cluster had fewer N-insertions in productive TCRs, according to a later genetic analysis. It was suggested by the authors that the approach could potentially be generalized to other disease states and immunological phenotypes. When HLA alleles, especially DR and DQ, strongly co-occurred, TCR associations were difficult to assign to individual alleles. Some IMGT-functional V segments, including TRBV6-2 and TRBV6-3, could not be told apart with the 87-base-pair reads, so those segments were excluded. Broadly in line with IMGT annotations, most TCR beta V segments showed up in productive rearrangements about 87% or about 30% of the time in an earlier analysis of around 550 of the donors. In vitro tests confirmed that three of the cytomegalovirus-associated TCR beta chains recognize cytomegalovirus antigens. Specific HLA alleles were associated with about 17,000 TCR beta sequences at a false discovery rate of 0.05 in a later analysis. In the study, around 150 TCR beta chains were listed as associated with cytomegalovirus. Only TCR beta chains were sequenced in this cohort, and the absence of alpha or paired-chain data limited detectable features. A later genetic analysis associated a missense DCLRE1C variant with V-gene and J-gene trimming of TCR beta chains, and an independent cohort replicated the association. In a later analysis, most CMV-associated TCR beta chains were found to appear HLA-restricted, with HLA associations seemingly driven largely by CMV exposure. According to a later analysis, parvovirus B19, influenza, CMV and Epstein-Barr virus appeared linked to several top co-occurrence clusters. HLA typing was unavailable for some donors at each locus, so association tests used only the typed subset. A further reported finding was that TCR beta sequences accurately predicted the HLA-A and HLA-B alleles for most subjects in the first cohort. Most TCR sequences were seen in very few donors, while some public TCRs were found in many individuals. The classifier was reported to diagnose cytomegalovirus status with high specificity and sensitivity in both the original and validation cohorts. Correlated functional status among segregating V segments might be attributable to linkage disequilibrium, but an unknown experimental factor could not be ruled out. Immune exposure information for the cohort was limited to CMV serostatus. A later analysis found that TCR association rates varied across HLA loci, with DRB1 alleles showing the most associated TCRs and HLA-C alleles the fewest. Because counts were too low, approximately 15 rarely observed V segments, including chromosome 9 orphons, were excluded from the earlier analysis of several hundred of the donors.

Inclusive of the bounding cysteine and phenylalanine, the CDR3 is 14 residues long. Of all the DNA, just the CDR3 is kept, 42 bases in frame from base 1. V is trimmed back by 5 bases and J by 6 bases, and the junction contains 10 bases that no gene match accounts for. The CDR1 and CDR2 encoded by the germline V gene are KGHSH and LQKENI. In total, more than 500 healthy bone marrow donors made up the cohort. Cohort members were all nominally healthy when sampled, although unrecorded immune exposures were likely present. The donor tested CMV seronegative and was one of the 352 seronegative cohort members. A peripheral blood sample was provided by each donor, and peripheral blood mononuclear cells were used for TCR beta sequencing. The Qiagen DNeasy Blood Extraction Kit was used to extract genomic DNA from the blood cell samples. For this clone: Its target antigen remains unknown. Base qualities are not recorded, but no much larger clone differs from it by a single base.

The chain uses TRBV18 and TRBJ2-7; TRBD2 matches 7 bases in the middle. The sequence was obtained from a male donor in good health and CMV-seronegative. The sample comprised PBMCs. The CDR3 amino acid sequence is: CASSSLSGGSEQYF. The bases are TGTGCCAGCTCATCCCTTAGCGGCGGGAGCGAGCAGTACTTC.